This TCR beta chain derives from a study of Graves' ophthalmopathy and Graves' hyperthyroidism. Study as a whole: Peripheral blood was collected at initial diagnosis, before any treatment.

The authors amplified TCR beta CDR3 regions, and they did so from RNA transcripts for repertoire sequencing. The first-round RT-PCR employed HTBI primers together with the Qiagen OneStep RT-PCR kit. A multiplex PCR was then performed as the second round. Each CDR3 protein is one row after TCRdb ran MiXCR on the multiplex PCR reads. The table shows over 150,000 distinct CDR3 sequences, with roughly 37% occurring only once. Pregnant or lactating patients and those with other autoimmune diseases or uncontrolled infections were excluded. The PBMCs used were ones drawn from 9.5 to 10 ml of fresh peripheral blood. The CDR3 totals 14 residues. Germline V gene data show CDR1 as MNHNS and CDR2 as SASEGT. Trimming at V came to 5 bases and at J to 4 bases, leaving 4 bases not matched to a gene.

Sequenced input: peripheral blood. This chain joins TRBV6-1 and TRBJ2-4; 8 bases are shared with TRBD1. This sequence originates from a woman aged 40 to 50 with Graves' ophthalmopathy. The CDR3 sequence is CASSTGTGKNIQYF. CDR3 sequence (DNA): TGTGCCAGCAGTACCGGGACAGGAAAAAACATTCAGTACTTC.